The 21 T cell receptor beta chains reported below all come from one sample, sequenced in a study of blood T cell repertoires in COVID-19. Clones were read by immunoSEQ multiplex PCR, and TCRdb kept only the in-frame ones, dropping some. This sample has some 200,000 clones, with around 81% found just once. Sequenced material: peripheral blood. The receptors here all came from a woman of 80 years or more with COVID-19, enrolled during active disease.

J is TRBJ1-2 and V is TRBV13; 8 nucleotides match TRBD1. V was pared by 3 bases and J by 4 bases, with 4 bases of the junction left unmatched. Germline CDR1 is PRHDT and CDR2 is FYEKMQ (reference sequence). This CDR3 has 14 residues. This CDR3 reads CASSLSGTGYGYTF. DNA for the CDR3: TGTGCCAGCAGCTTGTCCGGGACAGGCTATGGCTACACCTTC. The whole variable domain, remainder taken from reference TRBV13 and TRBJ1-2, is AAGVIQSPRHLIKEKRETATLKCYPIPRHDTVYWYQQGPGQDPQFLISFYEKMQSDKGSIPDRFSAQQFSDYHSELNMSSLELGDSALYFCASSLSGTGYGYTFGSGTRLTVV.

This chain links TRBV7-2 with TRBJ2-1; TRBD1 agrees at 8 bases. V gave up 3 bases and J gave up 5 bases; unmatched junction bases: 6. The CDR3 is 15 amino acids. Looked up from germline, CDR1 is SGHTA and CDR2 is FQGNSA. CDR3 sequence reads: CASSFRDRLDNEQFF. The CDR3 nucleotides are TGTGCCAGCAGCTTCCGGGACAGGCTCGACAATGAGCAGTTCTTC. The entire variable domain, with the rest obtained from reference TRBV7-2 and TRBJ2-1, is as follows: GAGVSQSPSNKVTEKGKDVELRCDPISGHTALYWYRQSLGQGLEFLIYFQGNSAPDKSGLPSDRFSAERTGGSVSTLTIQRTQQEDSAVYLCASSFRDRLDNEQFFGPGTRLTVL.

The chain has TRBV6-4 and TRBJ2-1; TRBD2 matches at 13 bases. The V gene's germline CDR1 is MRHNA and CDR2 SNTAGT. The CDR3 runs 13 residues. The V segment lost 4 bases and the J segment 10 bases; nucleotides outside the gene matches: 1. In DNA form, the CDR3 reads TGTGCCAGCAGTGCGACTAGCGGGGGGGAGCAGTTCTTC. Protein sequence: CASSATSGGEQFF.

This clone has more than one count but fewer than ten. The CDR3 nucleotides are TGTGCCAGCAGCCCAGGACGGGACTATCAAGAGACCCAGTACTTC. It is translated as CASSPGRDYQETQYF. This sequence joins TRBV11-2 and TRBJ2-5, with 7 bases aligning to TRBD2. The ends lost 5 bases at V and 2 bases at J; junction bases unmatched: 8. Germline V CDR1 and CDR2: SGHAT, FQNNGV. The CDR3 runs to 15 residues.

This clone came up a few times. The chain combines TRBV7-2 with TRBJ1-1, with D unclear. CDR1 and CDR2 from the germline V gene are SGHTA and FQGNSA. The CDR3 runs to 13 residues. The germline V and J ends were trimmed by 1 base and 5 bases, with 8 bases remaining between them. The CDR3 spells CASSLVPITEAFF. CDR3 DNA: TGTGCCAGCAGCTTAGTTCCAATTACTGAAGCTTTCTTT.

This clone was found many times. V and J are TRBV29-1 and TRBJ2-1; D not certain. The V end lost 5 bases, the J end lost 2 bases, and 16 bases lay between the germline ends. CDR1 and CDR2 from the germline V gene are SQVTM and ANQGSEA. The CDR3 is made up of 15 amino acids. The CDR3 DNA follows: TGCAGCGTTCCACGCCAAGGAAGCGCCTACAATGAGCAGTTCTTC. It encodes CSVPRQGSAYNEQFF.

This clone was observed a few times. CDR3 coding DNA: TGTGCCAGCAGCAGCCGGGACAGGCCCTCCTACGAGCAGTACTTC. Amino acid sequence: CASSSRDRPSYEQYF. J is TRBJ2-7 and V is TRBV7-8, with 8 nucleotides matching TRBD1. This CDR3 spans 15 amino acids. CDR1 SGHVS and CDR2 FQNEAQ come from the germline V gene. Trimming removed 5 bases from V and 0 bases from J; junction bases left unmatched: 6.

The CDR3 spells CAISESGGIGNQPQHF. Written as DNA, the CDR3 is TGTGCCATCAGTGAGTCTGGAGGGATTGGCAATCAGCCCCAGCATTTT. This rearrangement joins TRBV10-3 to TRBJ1-5; D remains unclear. This CDR3 has 16 amino acids. Looked up from germline, CDR1 is ENHRY and CDR2 is SYGVKD. V lost 0 bases and J 2 bases, leaving 11 bases between the germline ends.

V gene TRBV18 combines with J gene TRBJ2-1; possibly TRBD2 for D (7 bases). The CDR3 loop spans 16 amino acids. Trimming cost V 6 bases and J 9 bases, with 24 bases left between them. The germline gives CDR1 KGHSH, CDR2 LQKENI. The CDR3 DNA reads TGTGCCAGCTCGGAAACGTCGGCTAGCGGAGGGGGTGAGCAGTTCTTC. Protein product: CASSETSASGGGEQFF. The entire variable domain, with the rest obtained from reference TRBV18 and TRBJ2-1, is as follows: NAGVMQNPRHLVRRRGQEARLRCSPMKGHSHVYWYRQLPEEGLKFMVYLQKENIIDESGMPKERFSAEFPKEGPSILRIQQVVRGDSAAYFCASSETSASGGGEQFFGPGTRLTVL.

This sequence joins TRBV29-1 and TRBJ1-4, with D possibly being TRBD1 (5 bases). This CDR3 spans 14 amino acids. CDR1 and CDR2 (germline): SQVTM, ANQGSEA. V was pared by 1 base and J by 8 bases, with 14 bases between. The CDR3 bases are TGCAGCGTTGAAGTTCGGGTTGGGGCGGAAAAACTGTTTTTT. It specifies CSVEVRVGAEKLFF.

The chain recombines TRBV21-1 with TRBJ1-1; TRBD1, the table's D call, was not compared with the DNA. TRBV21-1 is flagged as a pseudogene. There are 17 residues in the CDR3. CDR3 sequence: CASSKAKGVELNTEAFF. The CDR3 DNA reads TGTGCCAGCAGCAAAGCGAAGGGGGTGGAATTGAACACTGAAGCTTTCTTT.

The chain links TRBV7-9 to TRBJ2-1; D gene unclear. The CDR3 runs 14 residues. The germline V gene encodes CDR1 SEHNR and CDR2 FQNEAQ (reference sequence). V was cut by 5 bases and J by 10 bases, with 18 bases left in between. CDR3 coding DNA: TGTGCCAGCAGCCCAGAAGGCAGGTCGGCGGAGCAGTTCTTC. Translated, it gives CASSPEGRSAEQFF. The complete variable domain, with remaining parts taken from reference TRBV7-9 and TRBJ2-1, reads DTGVSQNPRHKITKRGQNVTFRCDPISEHNRLYWYRQTLGQGPEFLTYFQNEAQLEKSRLLSDRFSAERPKGSFSTLEIQRTEQGDSAMYLCASSPEGRSAEQFFGPGTRLTVL.

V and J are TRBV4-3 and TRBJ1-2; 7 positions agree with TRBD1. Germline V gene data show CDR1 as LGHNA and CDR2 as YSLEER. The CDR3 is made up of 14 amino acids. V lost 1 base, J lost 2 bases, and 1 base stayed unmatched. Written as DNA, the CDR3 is TGCGCCAGCAGCCAAGCGGGACAGAACTATGGCTACACCTTC. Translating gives CASSQAGQNYGYTF.

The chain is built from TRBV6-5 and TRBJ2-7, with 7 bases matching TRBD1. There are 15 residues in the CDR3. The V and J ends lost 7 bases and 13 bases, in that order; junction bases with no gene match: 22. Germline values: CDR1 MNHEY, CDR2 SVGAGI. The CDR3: CASTKFPGQSLRFYF. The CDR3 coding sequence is TGTGCCAGCACCAAATTCCCGGGACAGAGCCTACGATTCTACTTC.

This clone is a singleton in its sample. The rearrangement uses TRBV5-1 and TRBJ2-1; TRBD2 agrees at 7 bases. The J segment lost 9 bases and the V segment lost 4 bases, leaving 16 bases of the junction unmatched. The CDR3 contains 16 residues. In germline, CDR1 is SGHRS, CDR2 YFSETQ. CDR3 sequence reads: CASSPVAGGPRSEQFF. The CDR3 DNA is TGCGCCAGCAGCCCCGTAGCGGGCGGGCCGCGGTCTGAGCAGTTCTTC.

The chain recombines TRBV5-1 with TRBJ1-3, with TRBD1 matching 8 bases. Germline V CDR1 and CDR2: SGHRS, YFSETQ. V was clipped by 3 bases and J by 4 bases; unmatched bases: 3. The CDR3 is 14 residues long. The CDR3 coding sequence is TGCGCCAGCAGCTGGACAGGGCTAGGAAACACCATATATTTT. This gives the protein CASSWTGLGNTIYF.

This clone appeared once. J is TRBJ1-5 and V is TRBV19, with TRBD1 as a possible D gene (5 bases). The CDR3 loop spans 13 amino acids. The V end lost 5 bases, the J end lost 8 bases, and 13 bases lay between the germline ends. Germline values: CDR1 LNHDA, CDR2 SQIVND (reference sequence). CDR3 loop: CASSSRVIEPQHF. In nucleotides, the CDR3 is TGTGCCAGTAGTTCCAGGGTTATTGAGCCCCAGCATTTT.

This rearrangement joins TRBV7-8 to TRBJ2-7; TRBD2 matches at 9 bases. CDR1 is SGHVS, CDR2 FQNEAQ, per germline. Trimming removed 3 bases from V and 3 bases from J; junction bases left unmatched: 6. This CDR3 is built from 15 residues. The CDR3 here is CASSFKRGADYEQYF. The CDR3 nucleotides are TGTGCCAGCAGCTTTAAGCGGGGGGCTGACTACGAGCAGTACTTC.

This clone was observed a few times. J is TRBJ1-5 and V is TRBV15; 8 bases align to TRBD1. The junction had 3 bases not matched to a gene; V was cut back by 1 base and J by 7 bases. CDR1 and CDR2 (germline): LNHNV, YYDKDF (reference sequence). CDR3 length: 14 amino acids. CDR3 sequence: CATSRAGGRQPQHF. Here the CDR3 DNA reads TGTGCCACCAGCAGAGCAGGGGGCAGGCAGCCCCAGCATTTT.

This chain's CDR3 is CALDRESGGYGYTF. CDR3 in DNA: TGTGCCCTAGACAGGGAATCGGGTGGCTATGGCTACACCTTC. The V call is TRBV30, the J call TRBJ1-2; 7 bases are a match to TRBD1. The CDR3 has 14 amino acids. Trimming cost V 8 bases and J 4 bases; bases outside gene matches: 13. In germline, CDR1 is GTSNPN, CDR2 SVGIG (reference sequence).

The CDR3 reads CASSLAGADTGELFF. The CDR3 DNA reads as TGTGCCAGCAGTTTAGCGGGAGCGGACACCGGGGAGCTGTTTTTT. The chain joins TRBV28 to TRBJ2-2; 7 bases match TRBD2. Germline CDR1 MDHEN, CDR2 SYDVKM. The ends lost 2 bases at V and 3 bases at J; junction bases unmatched: 3. This CDR3 contains 15 residues. The complete variable domain, with remaining parts taken from reference TRBV28 and TRBJ2-2, reads DVKVTQSSRYLVKRTGEKVFLECVQDMDHENMFWYRQDPGLGLRLIYFSYDVKMKEKGDIPEGYSVSREKKERFSLILESASTNQTSMYLCASSLAGADTGELFFGEGSRLTVL.